This TCR beta chain was captured in a study of blood T cell repertoires in COVID-19. The germline CDR1 and CDR2 sequences are KGHSH and LQKENI. V was trimmed by 5 bases and J by 9 bases, leaving 14 bases between them. The CDR3 is made up of 13 amino acids. Libraries were prepared by immunoSEQ multiplex PCR; TCRdb keeps only in-frame clonotypes and omits some of them. In the table there are hundreds of thousands of clones, 80% to 95% of which are singletons. The sequence was collected from a woman between 18 and 29 years old who had recovered from COVID-19. The chain couples TRBV18 to TRBJ1-5; D is unresolved. The sample taken for sequencing was PBMCs or T cells enriched from blood (not recorded which). The CDR3 is CASSGEAGRPQHF. In nucleotides, the CDR3 is TGTGCCAGCTCAGGCGAAGCAGGCCGGCCCCAGCATTTT. The whole variable domain, filled in from reference TRBV18 and TRBJ1-5, reads NAGVMQNPRHLVRRRGQEARLRCSPMKGHSHVYWYRQLPEEGLKFMVYLQKENIIDESGMPKERFSAEFPKEGPSILRIQQVVRGDSAAYFCASSGEAGRPQHFGDGTRLSIL.